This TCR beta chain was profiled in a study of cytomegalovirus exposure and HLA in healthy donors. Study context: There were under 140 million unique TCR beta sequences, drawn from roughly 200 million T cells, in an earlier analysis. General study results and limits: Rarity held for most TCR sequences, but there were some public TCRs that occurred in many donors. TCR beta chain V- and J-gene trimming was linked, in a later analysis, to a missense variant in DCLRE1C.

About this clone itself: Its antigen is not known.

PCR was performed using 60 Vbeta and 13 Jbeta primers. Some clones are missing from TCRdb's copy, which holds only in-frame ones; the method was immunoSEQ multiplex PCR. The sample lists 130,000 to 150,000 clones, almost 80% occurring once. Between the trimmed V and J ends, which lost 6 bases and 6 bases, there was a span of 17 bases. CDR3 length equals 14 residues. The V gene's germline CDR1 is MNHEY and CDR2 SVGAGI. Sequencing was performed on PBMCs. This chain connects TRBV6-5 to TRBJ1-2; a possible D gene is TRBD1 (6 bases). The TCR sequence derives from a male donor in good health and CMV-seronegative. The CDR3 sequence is CASSPFTGSHGYTF. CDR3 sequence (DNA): TGTGCCAGCAGCCCATTCACAGGGTCTCATGGCTACACCTTC.